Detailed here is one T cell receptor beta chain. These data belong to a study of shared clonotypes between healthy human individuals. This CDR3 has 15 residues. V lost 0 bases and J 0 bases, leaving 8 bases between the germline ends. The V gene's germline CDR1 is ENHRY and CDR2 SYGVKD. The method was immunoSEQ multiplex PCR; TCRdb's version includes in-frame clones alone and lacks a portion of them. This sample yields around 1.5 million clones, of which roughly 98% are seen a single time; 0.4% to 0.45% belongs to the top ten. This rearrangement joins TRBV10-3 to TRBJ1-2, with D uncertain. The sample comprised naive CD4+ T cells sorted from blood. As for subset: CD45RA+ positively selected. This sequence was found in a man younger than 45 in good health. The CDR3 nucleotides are TGTGCCATCAGTGAGTCGACGGCAGCTAACTATGGCTACACCTTC. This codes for CAISESTAANYGYTF.